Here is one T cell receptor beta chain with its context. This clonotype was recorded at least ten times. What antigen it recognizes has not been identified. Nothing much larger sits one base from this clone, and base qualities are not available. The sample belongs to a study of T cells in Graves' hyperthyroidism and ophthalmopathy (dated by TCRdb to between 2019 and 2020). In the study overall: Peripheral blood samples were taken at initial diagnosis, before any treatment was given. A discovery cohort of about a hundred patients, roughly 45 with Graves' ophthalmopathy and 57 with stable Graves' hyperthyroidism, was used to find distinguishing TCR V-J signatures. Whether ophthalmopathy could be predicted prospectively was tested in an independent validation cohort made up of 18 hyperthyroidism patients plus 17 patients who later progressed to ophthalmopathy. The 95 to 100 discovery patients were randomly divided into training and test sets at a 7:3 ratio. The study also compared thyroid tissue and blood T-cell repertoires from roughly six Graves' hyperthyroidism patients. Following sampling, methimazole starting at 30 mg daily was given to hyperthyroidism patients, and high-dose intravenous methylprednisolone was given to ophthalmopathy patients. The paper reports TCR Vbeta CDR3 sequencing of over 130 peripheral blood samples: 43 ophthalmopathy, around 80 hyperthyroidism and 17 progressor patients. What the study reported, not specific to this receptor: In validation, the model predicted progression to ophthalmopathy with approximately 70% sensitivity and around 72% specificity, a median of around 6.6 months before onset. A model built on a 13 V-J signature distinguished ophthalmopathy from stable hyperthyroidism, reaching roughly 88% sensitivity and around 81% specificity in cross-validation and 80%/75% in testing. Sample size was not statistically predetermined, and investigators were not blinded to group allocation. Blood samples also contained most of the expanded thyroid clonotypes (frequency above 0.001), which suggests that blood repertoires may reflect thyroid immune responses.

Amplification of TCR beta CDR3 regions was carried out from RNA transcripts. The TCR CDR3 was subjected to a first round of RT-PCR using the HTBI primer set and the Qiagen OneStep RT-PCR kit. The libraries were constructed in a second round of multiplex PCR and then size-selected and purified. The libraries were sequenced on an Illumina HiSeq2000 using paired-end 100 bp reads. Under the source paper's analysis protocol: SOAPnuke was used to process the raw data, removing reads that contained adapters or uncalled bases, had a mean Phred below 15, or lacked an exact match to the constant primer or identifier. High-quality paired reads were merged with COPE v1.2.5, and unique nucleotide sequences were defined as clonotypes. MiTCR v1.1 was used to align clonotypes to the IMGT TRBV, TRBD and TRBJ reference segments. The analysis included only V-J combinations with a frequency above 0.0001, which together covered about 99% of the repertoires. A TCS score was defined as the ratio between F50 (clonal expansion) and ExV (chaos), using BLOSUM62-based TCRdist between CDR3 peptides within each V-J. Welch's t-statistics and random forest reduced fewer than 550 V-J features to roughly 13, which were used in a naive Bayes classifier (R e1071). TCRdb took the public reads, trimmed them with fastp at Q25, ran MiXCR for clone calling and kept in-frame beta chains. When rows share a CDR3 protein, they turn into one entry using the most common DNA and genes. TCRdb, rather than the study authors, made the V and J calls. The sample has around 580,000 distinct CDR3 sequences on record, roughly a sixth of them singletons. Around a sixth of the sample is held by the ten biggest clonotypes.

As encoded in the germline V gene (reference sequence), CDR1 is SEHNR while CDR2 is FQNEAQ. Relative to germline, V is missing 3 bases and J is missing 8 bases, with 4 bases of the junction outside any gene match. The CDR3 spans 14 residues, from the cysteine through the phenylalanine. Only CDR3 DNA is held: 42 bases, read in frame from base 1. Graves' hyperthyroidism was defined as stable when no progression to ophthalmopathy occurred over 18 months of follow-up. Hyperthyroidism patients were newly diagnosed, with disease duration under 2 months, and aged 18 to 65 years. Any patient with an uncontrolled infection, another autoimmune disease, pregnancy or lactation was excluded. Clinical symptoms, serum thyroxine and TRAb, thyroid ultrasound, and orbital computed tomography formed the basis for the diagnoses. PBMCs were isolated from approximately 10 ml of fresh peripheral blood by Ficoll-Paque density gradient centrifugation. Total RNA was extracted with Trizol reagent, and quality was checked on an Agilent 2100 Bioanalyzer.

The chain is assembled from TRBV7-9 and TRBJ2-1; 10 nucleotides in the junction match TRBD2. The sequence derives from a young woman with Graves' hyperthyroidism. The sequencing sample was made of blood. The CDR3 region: CASSLGLALYEQFF. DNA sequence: TGTGCCAGCAGCTTGGGACTAGCGTTATATGAGCAGTTCTTC. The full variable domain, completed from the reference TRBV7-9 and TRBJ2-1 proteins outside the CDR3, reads DTGVSQNPRHKITKRGQNVTFRCDPISEHNRLYWYRQTLGQGPEFLTYFQNEAQLEKSRLLSDRFSAERPKGSFSTLEIQRTEQGDSAMYLCASSLGLALYEQFFGPGTRLTVL.